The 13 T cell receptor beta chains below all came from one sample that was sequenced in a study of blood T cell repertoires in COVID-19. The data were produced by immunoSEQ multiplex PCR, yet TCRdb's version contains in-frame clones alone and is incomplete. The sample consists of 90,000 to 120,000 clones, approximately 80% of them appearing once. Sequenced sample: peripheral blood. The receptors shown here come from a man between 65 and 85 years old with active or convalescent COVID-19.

CDR3 protein: CASSDTLAGGNEQFF. CDR3 sequence (DNA): TGCGCCAGCAGTGACACCCTAGCGGGGGGAAATGAGCAGTTCTTC. The V call is TRBV10-1, the J call TRBJ2-1; 11 bases fit TRBD2. The CDR3 is 15 amino acids. J was trimmed by 7 bases and V by 3 bases; bases with no gene match: 5. The germline V gene has CDR1 WNHNN and CDR2 SYGVQD (reference sequence).

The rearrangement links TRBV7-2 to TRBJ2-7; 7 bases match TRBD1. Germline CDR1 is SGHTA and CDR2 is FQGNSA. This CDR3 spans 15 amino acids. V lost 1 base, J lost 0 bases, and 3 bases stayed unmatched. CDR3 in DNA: TGTGCCAGCAGCTTAGGGACAGGACTCTCCTACGAGCAGTACTTC. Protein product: CASSLGTGLSYEQYF. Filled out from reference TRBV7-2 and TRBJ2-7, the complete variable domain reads GAGVSQSPSNKVTEKGKDVELRCDPISGHTALYWYRQSLGQGLEFLIYFQGNSAPDKSGLPSDRFSAERTGGSVSTLTIQRTQQEDSAVYLCASSLGTGLSYEQYFGPGTRLTVT.

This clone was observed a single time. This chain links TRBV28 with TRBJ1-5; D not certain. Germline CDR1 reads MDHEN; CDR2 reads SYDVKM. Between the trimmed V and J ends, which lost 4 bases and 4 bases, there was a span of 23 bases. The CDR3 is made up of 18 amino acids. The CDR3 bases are TGTGCCAGCAGTTCGAGCAGGAGGTCGGTGGTTTTAAATCAGCCCCAGCATTTT. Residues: CASSSSRRSVVLNQPQHF.

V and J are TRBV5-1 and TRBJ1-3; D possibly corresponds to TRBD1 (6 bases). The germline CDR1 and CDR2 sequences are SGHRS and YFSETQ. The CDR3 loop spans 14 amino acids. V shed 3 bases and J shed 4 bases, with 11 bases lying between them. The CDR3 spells CASSSRGSGNTIYF. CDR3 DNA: TGCGCCAGCAGCTCCAGGGGTTCCGGAAACACCATATATTTT.

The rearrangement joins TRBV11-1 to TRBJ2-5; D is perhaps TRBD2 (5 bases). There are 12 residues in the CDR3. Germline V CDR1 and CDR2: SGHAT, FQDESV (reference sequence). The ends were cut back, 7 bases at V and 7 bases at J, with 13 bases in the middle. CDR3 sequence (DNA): TGTGCCAGCACGGGGTCTCTTTCGACCCAGTACTTC. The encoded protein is CASTGSLSTQYF.

The CDR3 DNA is TGCCCCTATGACAGGACAGGGCGCAATCAGCCCCAGCATTTT. Encoded protein: CPYDRTGRNQPQHF. V usage is TRBV10-1 and J usage is TRBJ1-5; TRBD1 matches at 8 bases. CDR3 length: 14 residues. Germline loops: CDR1 WNHNN, CDR2 SYGVQD (reference sequence).

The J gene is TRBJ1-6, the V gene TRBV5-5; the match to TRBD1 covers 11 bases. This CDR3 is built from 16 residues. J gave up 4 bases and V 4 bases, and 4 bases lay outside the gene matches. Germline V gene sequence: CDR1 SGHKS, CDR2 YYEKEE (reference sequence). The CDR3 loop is CASSPGTGGYNSPLHF. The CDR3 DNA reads TGTGCCAGCAGCCCGGGGACAGGGGGTTATAATTCACCCCTCCACTTT.

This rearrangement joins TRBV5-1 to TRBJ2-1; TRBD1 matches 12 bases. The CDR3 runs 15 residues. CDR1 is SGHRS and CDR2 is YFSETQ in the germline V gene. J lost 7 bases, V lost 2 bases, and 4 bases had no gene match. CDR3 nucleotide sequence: TGCGCCAGCAGCTTCCGGGACAGGGGGCTGAATGAGCAGTTCTTC. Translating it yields CASSFRDRGLNEQFF.

The DNA of the CDR3 is TGCGCCAGCAGTGACGGACAGGGGGCTTTAGAGACCCAGTACTTC. Translating gives CASSDGQGALETQYF. The chain uses TRBV10-1 and TRBJ2-5, with 11 bases identical to TRBD1. Germline CDR1 is WNHNN and CDR2 is SYGVQD (reference sequence). The CDR3 has 15 residues. V lost 3 bases and J lost 4; bases outside the gene matches: 4.

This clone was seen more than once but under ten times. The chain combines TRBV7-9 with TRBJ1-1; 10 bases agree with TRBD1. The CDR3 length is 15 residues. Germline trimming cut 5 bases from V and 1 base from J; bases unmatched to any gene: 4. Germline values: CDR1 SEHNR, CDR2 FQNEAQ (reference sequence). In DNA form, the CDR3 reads TGTGCCAGCAGCGCCGGACAGGGGGGGAACACTGAAGCTTTCTTT. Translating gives CASSAGQGGNTEAFF.

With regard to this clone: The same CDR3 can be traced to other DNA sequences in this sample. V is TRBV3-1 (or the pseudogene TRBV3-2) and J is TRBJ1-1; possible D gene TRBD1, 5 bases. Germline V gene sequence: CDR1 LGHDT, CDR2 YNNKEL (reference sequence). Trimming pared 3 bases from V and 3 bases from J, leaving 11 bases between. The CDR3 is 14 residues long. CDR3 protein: CASSQGRGDTEAFF. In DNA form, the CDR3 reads TGTGCCAGCAGCCAGGGGCGGGGGGACACTGAAGCTTTCTTT.

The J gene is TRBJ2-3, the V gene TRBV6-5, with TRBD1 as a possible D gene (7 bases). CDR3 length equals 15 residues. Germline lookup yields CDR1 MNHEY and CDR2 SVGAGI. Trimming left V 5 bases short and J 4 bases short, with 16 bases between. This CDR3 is CASSPGTRGADTQYF. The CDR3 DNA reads TGTGCCAGCAGTCCCGGGACCAGGGGGGCAGATACGCAGTATTTT.

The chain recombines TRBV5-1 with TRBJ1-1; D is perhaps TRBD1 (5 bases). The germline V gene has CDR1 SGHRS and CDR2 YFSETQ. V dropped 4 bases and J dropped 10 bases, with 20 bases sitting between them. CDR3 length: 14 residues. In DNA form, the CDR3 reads TGCGCCAGCAGCGTCCTCCAGGGAAGTGTCGCAGCTTTCTTT. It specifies CASSVLQGSVAAFF. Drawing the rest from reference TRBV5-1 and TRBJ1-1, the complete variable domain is KAGVTQTPRYLIKTRGQQVTLSCSPISGHRSVSWYQQTPGQGLQFLFEYFSETQRNKGNFPGRFSGRQFSNSRSEMNVSTLELGDSALYLCASSVLQGSVAAFFGQGTRLTVV.